The 23 T cell receptor beta chains reported below all come from one sample, sequenced in a study of blood T cell repertoires in COVID-19. Profiling relied on immunoSEQ multiplex PCR, and the TCRdb table lists in-frame clones only, not all of them. The data contain roughly 150,000 clones, 79% of them singletons. The sequenced sample was PBMCs or T cells enriched from blood (not recorded which). The receptor set was obtained from a woman in her seventies in a cohort exposed to, infected with or recovered from COVID-19 (not recorded which).

The J gene is TRBJ1-2, the V gene TRBV4-2; a possible D gene is TRBD1 (5 bases). Trimming removed 4 bases from V and 5 bases from J, with 14 bases in between. CDR3 size: 14 residues. Germline V CDR1 and CDR2: LGHNA, YNFKEQ. As DNA, the CDR3 is TGTGCCAGCAGCCGGACGGGGGGGGAGTATGGCTACACCTTC. Protein: CASSRTGGEYGYTF.

V and J are TRBV6-2 or TRBV6-3 and TRBJ2-5; 14 bases are shared with TRBD2. The CDR3 totals 19 residues. CDR1 and CDR2 (germline): MNHEY, SVGEGT. V was clipped by 2 bases and J by 4 bases; unmatched bases: 12. CDR3 sequence reads: CASSYPGTSGRNWVETQYF. In DNA form, the CDR3 reads TGTGCCAGCAGTTACCCAGGGACTAGCGGGAGAAACTGGGTAGAGACCCAGTACTTC.

The rearrangement links TRBV7-3 to TRBJ1-1, with a possible D match to TRBD1 (6 bases). V shed 5 bases and J shed 0 bases, with 13 bases lying between them. CDR1 SGHTA and CDR2 FQGTGA come from the germline V gene. The CDR3 extends over 15 amino acids. Written as DNA, the CDR3 is TGTGCCAGCAGCCCATCCAGGGGCCTGAACACTGAAGCTTTCTTT. Protein: CASSPSRGLNTEAFF.

The genes are TRBV6-5 and TRBJ2-7; D call uncertain. V lost 6 bases to trimming and J lost 1 base, with 13 bases between them. The CDR3 spans 14 residues. Germline-derived CDR1 and CDR2 are MNHEY and SVGAGI. The CDR3 region is CASSPREFSYEQYF. The CDR3 DNA reads TGTGCCAGCAGCCCGAGAGAGTTTTCCTACGAGCAGTACTTC.

The rearrangement joins TRBV5-4 to TRBJ1-3; possible D gene TRBD1, 6 bases. Trimming shortened V by 1 base and J by 7 bases, and 15 bases separated the two germline ends. The germline V gene encodes CDR1 SGHNT and CDR2 YYREEE (reference sequence). The length of the CDR3 is 15 residues. The CDR3 coding sequence is TGTGCCAGCAGCTTGAACGGGGGGGGCTTGAACACCATATATTTT. This encodes CASSLNGGGLNTIYF.

The chain carries TRBV5-6 and TRBJ2-1, with D possibly being TRBD2 (5 bases). The CDR3 has 16 residues. CDR1 SGHDT and CDR2 YYEEEE come from the germline V gene. With 2 bases removed from V and 0 bases from J, the gap between germline ends came to 12 bases. CDR3 nucleotide sequence: TGTGCCAGCAGCTTAATGGCGGGCCGCTCCTACAATGAGCAGTTCTTC. Its translation: CASSLMAGRSYNEQFF.

The rearrangement links TRBV7-8 to TRBJ2-3, with D unresolved. There are 14 residues in the CDR3. V was cut by 5 bases and J by 0 bases, with 9 bases left in between. Germline V gene data show CDR1 as SGHVS and CDR2 as FQNEAQ. This chain's CDR3 is CASSARLSTDTQYF. CDR3 nucleotide sequence: TGTGCCAGCAGCGCGAGGCTAAGCACAGATACGCAGTATTTT. Full variable domain (rest looked up from reference TRBV7-8 and TRBJ2-3): GAGVSQSPRYKVAKRGQDVALRCDPISGHVSLFWYQQALGQGPEFLTYFQNEAQLDKSGLPSDRFFAERPEGSVSTLKIQRTQQEDSAVYLCASSARLSTDTQYFGPGTRLTVL.

The V and J genes are TRBV21-1 and TRBJ2-3; the listed D gene, TRBD2, was not tested against the DNA. TRBV21-1 is a pseudogene. This CDR3 region has 13 residues. The CDR3 is CASSKVSTDTQYF. DNA for the CDR3: TGTGCCAGCAGCAAAGTAAGCACAGATACGCAGTATTTT.

The V call is TRBV6-4, the J call TRBJ1-5; tentative D call: TRBD1 (5 bases). V was shortened by 5 bases and J by 5 bases, with 10 bases between the two germline ends. Germline V CDR1 and CDR2: MRHNA, SNTAGT. The CDR3 has 13 residues. The CDR3 DNA sequence: TGTGCCAGCAGTACAGGACCGTATCAGCCCCAGCATTTT. Translation gives CASSTGPYQPQHF.

The V and J genes are TRBV2 and TRBJ2-7, with 13 bases identical to TRBD2. This CDR3 has 14 residues. The ends lost 5 bases at V and 8 bases at J; junction bases unmatched: 6. From germline, CDR1 is SNHLY and CDR2 FYNNEI. The CDR3 loop is CASSSGLAGSQQYF. The CDR3 nucleotides read TGTGCCAGCAGTTCGGGACTAGCGGGATCTCAGCAGTACTTC.

This chain uses TRBV30 with TRBJ1-4; weak D call: TRBD1 (6 bases). The CDR3 loop spans 12 amino acids. Germline CDR1 is GTSNPN and CDR2 is SVGIG (reference sequence). V gave up 3 bases and J gave up 8 bases, with 10 bases separating them. In DNA form, the CDR3 reads TGTGCCTGGAGGGGGGCTGGGGAAAAACTGTTTTTT. Protein: CAWRGAGEKLFF.

This clone was detected only a few times. The chain links TRBV7-8 to TRBJ1-6; 9 nucleotides agree with TRBD1. The CDR3 length is 13 residues. Per germline, CDR1 SGHVS and CDR2 FQNEAQ. V was pared by 5 bases and J by 15 bases, with 8 bases of the junction left unmatched. The CDR3 is CASSPGTGKGLHF. The CDR3 DNA reads TGTGCCAGCAGCCCCGGGACAGGGAAGGGCCTCCACTTT.

The rearrangement links TRBV19 to TRBJ2-2, with a weak D call TRBD1 (5 bases). In germline, CDR1 is LNHDA, CDR2 SQIVND (reference sequence). This CDR3 is 15 amino acids long. V was cut by 3 bases and J by 10 bases, with 18 bases left in between. The CDR3 protein is CASSMWGRAPEELFF. In DNA form, the CDR3 reads TGTGCCAGTAGTATGTGGGGCAGGGCACCGGAGGAGCTGTTTTTT.

This clone has only a few counts. The gene calls are TRBV7-8 and TRBJ1-5; D uncertain. CDR1 SGHVS and CDR2 FQNEAQ come from the germline V gene. V was trimmed by 1 base and J by 2 bases, leaving 9 bases between them. There are 15 residues in the CDR3. The DNA of the CDR3 is TGTGCCAGCAGCTTAGATGAGGCACGCAATCAGCCCCAGCATTTT. Protein: CASSLDEARNQPQHF.

V gene TRBV15 combines with J gene TRBJ2-3; 8 nucleotides line up with TRBD2. V dropped 4 bases and J dropped 5; count of bases not matched to a gene: 5. CDR1 is LNHNV, CDR2 YYDKDF, per germline (reference sequence). The CDR3 runs to 14 residues. DNA for the CDR3: TGTGCCACCAGCACGGGACTAGTGAGAGATACGCAGTATTTT. It codes for CATSTGLVRDTQYF.

The CDR3 reads CASSLWDSPNEQFF. CDR3 DNA sequence: TGCGCCAGCAGCTTGTGGGACAGCCCCAATGAGCAGTTCTTC. The J gene is TRBJ2-1, the V gene TRBV5-1; 7 nucleotides match TRBD1. The CDR3 sequence is 14 residues long. In germline, CDR1 is SGHRS, CDR2 YFSETQ. J gave up 6 bases and V 1 base, and 4 bases lay outside the gene matches. The full variable domain, in which reference TRBV5-1 and TRBJ2-1 provide the parts outside the CDR3, is KAGVTQTPRYLIKTRGQQVTLSCSPISGHRSVSWYQQTPGQGLQFLFEYFSETQRNKGNFPGRFSGRQFSNSRSEMNVSTLELGDSALYLCASSLWDSPNEQFFGPGTRLTVL.

V and J are TRBV5-5 and TRBJ2-2; D ambiguous. The CDR3 runs 13 residues. Germline CDR1 reads SGHKS; CDR2 reads YYEKEE (reference sequence). The germline V and J ends were trimmed by 2 bases and 4 bases, with 6 bases remaining between them. CDR3 coding DNA: TGTGCCAGCAGCTTCTCTCCCACCGGGGAGCTGTTTTTT. As protein: CASSFSPTGELFF.

This clone was counted a single time. The rearrangement links TRBV7-3 to TRBJ1-3; TRBD1 might be the D (5 bases). V lost 5 bases and J lost 6, with 17 bases in between. CDR1 and CDR2 (germline): SGHTA, FQGTGA. The CDR3 loop spans 15 amino acids. CDR3 nucleotides: TGTGCCAGCAGCCCTTCGGGGGGGGAGGCAAACACCATATATTTT. Amino acids: CASSPSGGEANTIYF.

Here the CDR3 DNA reads TGCGCCAGCAGCCCCCACGGGGTCACTGAAGCTTTCTTT. Its protein is CASSPHGVTEAFF. The chain combines TRBV5-1 with TRBJ1-1; D gene uncertain. Germline V gene data show CDR1 as SGHRS and CDR2 as YFSETQ. The CDR3 is made up of 13 amino acids. V dropped 4 bases and J dropped 4 bases, with 11 bases sitting between them.

The J gene is TRBJ2-1, the V gene TRBV10-2; 11 nucleotides match TRBD1. V was pared by 8 bases and J by 13 bases, with 13 bases of the junction left unmatched. Germline-derived CDR1 and CDR2 are WSHSY and SAAADI. This CDR3 comprises 14 residues. The CDR3 DNA follows: TGCGCCAGCTGGGACAGGGGGTTAGCGAGTAATCAGTTCTTC. It codes for CASWDRGLASNQFF.

This clone was counted between two and nine times. V and J are TRBV19 and TRBJ2-7, with 7 positions matching TRBD1. Germline values: CDR1 LNHDA, CDR2 SQIVND (reference sequence). With V trimmed by 5 bases and J by 10 bases, 11 bases remained unmatched. This CDR3 spans 13 amino acids. The CDR3 spells CASSGILGDRQYF. DNA for the CDR3: TGTGCCAGTAGTGGAATCTTGGGGGACAGACAGTACTTC.

The genes are TRBV27 and TRBJ2-1; D uncertain. From germline, CDR1 is MNHEY and CDR2 SMNVEV (reference sequence). This CDR3 region has 14 residues. V gave up 6 bases and J gave up 1 base, with 10 bases separating them. The CDR3 here is CASRVVQSYNEQFF. CDR3 nucleotide sequence: TGTGCCAGCAGGGTGGTACAATCCTACAATGAGCAGTTCTTC.

The V and J genes are TRBV28 and TRBJ2-5; 11 bases map to TRBD2. V dropped 0 bases and J dropped 4; count of bases not matched to a gene: 7. Germline CDR1 and CDR2: MDHEN and SYDVKM. The CDR3 runs to 17 residues. The DNA for the CDR3 is TGTGCCAGCAGTTTATGGGCCGTCACTAGCGGGGGAGAGACCCAGTACTTC. Protein: CASSLWAVTSGGETQYF.